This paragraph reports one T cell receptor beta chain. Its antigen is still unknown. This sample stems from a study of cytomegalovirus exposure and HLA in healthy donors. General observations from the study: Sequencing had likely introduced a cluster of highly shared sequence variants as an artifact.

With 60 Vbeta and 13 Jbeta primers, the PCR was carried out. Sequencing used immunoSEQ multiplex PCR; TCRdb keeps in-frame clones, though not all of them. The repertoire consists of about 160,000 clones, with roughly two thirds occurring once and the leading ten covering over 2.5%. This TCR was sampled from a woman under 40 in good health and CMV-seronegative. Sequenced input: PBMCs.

The CDR3 DNA is TGTGCCAGCAGCTTGGACGGCGCGGCTATCGGGGAGCTGTTTTTT. It codes for CASSLDGAAIGELFF. The chain joins TRBV5-5 to TRBJ2-2; D not resolved. V was shortened by 0 bases and J by 7 bases, with 13 bases between the two germline ends. The germline V gene has CDR1 SGHKS and CDR2 YYEKEE (reference sequence). The CDR3 has 15 amino acids.